This T cell receptor (beta chain) originates from a study of CD8 T cells in ankylosing spondylitis. Study-wide results and limits: Roughly 8 highly homologous variants made up a TCR beta motif that seemed to typify ankylosing spondylitis blood. Reportedly, matched ankylosing spondylitis synovial fluid was significantly enriched for disease-linked clones.

Scientists made TCR beta libraries using quantitative 5'-RACE with molecular barcodes. From the 5' RACE reads, TCRdb called clonotypes with MiXCR, one entry per CDR3 protein. Of fewer than 350,000 distinct CDR3 sequences listed, around a tenth are singletons. About this clonotype itself: Its antigen is undetermined.

The ends were cut back, 0 bases at V and 1 base at J, with 13 bases in the middle. Germline V gene lookup returns CDR1 SGHRS and CDR2 YFSETQ. This CDR3 spans 17 amino acids. The rearrangement uses TRBV5-1 and TRBJ2-2; tentatively, D is TRBD1 (5 bases). What was sequenced was blood, either unsorted or a sorted T cell fraction (not recorded which). This TCR was sampled from a female donor with ankylosing spondylitis or in good health (not recorded which). CDR3 in amino acids: CASSLDLQGGNTGELFF. The CDR3 nucleotides are TGCGCCAGCAGCTTGGATCTCCAGGGCGGGAACACCGGGGAGCTGTTTTTT. Looking up the rest from reference TRBV5-1 and TRBJ2-2 gives the full variable domain: KAGVTQTPRYLIKTRGQQVTLSCSPISGHRSVSWYQQTPGQGLQFLFEYFSETQRNKGNFPGRFSGRQFSNSRSEMNVSTLELGDSALYLCASSLDLQGGNTGELFFGEGSRLTVL.